These 6 T cell receptor beta chains originate from one sample sequenced in a study of T cells after yellow fever vaccination. TCRdb reprocessed the 5' RACE reads with MiXCR, giving one entry per CDR3 protein. The top ten hold roughly an eighth of the sample, which has approximately 550,000 distinct CDR3 sequences, 15% to 20% seen once. This sample comprised PBMCs, obtained 15 days after the yellow fever booster vaccination. These TCRs come from a man aged 30 to 45 who received the YFV17D yellow fever vaccine.

Concerning this clonotype itself: One junction end does not reproduce the germline sequence, and a read error may be involved. The V call is TRBV5-5, the J call TRBJ1-6, with TRBD1 matching 9 bases. CDR1 is SGHKS, CDR2 YYEKEE, per germline (reference sequence). The CDR3 contains 13 residues. The CDR3 bases are TGTGCCATCAGCTTGGCACAGGGGGCAAAGGAAGACTTT. Translated, it gives CAISLAQGAKEDF.

The J gene is TRBJ1-5, the V gene TRBV20-1; D may be TRBD1 (6 bases). Trimming pared 5 bases from V and 6 bases from J, leaving 17 bases between. The CDR3 extends over 14 amino acids. CDR1 DFQATT and CDR2 SNEGSKA come from the germline V gene (reference sequence). CDR3 in DNA: TGCAGTGCTGACGGACAGCCACCCGGTCAGCCCCAGCATTTT. As protein: CSADGQPPGQPQHF.

In its sample, this clonotype was seen a few times. The chain carries TRBV7-2 and TRBJ2-7, with D perhaps given as TRBD1 or TRBD2 (6 bases each). Germline CDR1 reads SGHTA; CDR2 reads FQGNSA. This CDR3 region has 14 residues. V lost 2 bases and J lost 4, with 12 bases in between. As DNA, the CDR3 is TGTGCCAGCAGCTTAAGGGGGGCGGGTTACGAGCAGTACTTC. Translated: CASSLRGAGYEQYF. Full variable domain (outside the CDR3, taken from reference TRBV7-2 and TRBJ2-7): GAGVSQSPSNKVTEKGKDVELRCDPISGHTALYWYRQSLGQGLEFLIYFQGNSAPDKSGLPSDRFSAERTGGSVSTLTIQRTQQEDSAVYLCASSLRGAGYEQYFGPGTRLTVT.

This clonotype was observed a few times. This sequence joins TRBV4-3 and TRBJ2-7, with a possible D match to TRBD2 (6 bases). The germline V gene encodes CDR1 LGHNA and CDR2 YSLEER. This CDR3 has 15 amino acids. V was trimmed by 4 bases and J by 2 bases, leaving 15 bases between them. For the CDR3, the DNA is TGCGCCAGCAGCCCAGGGACTGATCTTACCTACGAGCAGTACTTC. Its translation: CASSPGTDLTYEQYF.

The J gene is TRBJ2-1, the V gene TRBV6-5; D call uncertain. The germline V and J ends were trimmed by 4 bases and 0 bases, with 10 bases remaining between them. CDR3 size: 15 residues. Germline values: CDR1 MNHEY, CDR2 SVGAGI. The CDR3: CASSSSEVSYNEQFF. Written as DNA, the CDR3 is TGTGCCAGCAGTTCATCCGAGGTCTCCTACAATGAGCAGTTCTTC.

The chain has TRBV5-1 and TRBJ2-1; D unclear. V dropped 4 bases and J dropped 7 bases, with 15 bases sitting between them. Germline CDR1 is SGHRS and CDR2 is YFSETQ. The CDR3 totals 14 residues. In DNA form, the CDR3 reads TGCGCCAGCAGCCCGGACCCGTGGGTGAATGAGCAGTTCTTC. This encodes CASSPDPWVNEQFF. The variable domain in full, with the rest retrieved from reference TRBV5-1 and TRBJ2-1, is KAGVTQTPRYLIKTRGQQVTLSCSPISGHRSVSWYQQTPGQGLQFLFEYFSETQRNKGNFPGRFSGRQFSNSRSEMNVSTLELGDSALYLCASSPDPWVNEQFFGPGTRLTVL.